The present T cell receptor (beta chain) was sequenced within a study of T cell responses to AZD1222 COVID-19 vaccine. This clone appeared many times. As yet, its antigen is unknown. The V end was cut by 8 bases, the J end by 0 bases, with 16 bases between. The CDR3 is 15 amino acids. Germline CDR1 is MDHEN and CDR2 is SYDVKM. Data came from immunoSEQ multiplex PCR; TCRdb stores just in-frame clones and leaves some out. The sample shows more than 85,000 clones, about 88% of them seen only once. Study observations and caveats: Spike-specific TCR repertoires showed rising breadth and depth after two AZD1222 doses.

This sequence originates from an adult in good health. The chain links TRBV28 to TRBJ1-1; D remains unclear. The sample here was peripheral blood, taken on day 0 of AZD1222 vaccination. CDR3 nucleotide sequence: TGTGCCAGCTTTACAGTGGTCTTAGTGAACACTGAAGCTTTCTTT. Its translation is CASFTVVLVNTEAFF.